The entry below gives a single TCR beta chain sequence along with its context. The J segment lost 1 base and the V segment lost 6 bases, leaving 6 bases of the junction unmatched. The CDR3 is 17 residues long. The germline V gene encodes CDR1 SNHLY and CDR2 FYNNEI. Sequencing was performed with immunoSEQ multiplex PCR; in TCRdb, only in-frame clones are kept and a portion is missing. The sample lists 90,000 to 150,000 clones, 70% to 90% seen once, with approximately 8.4% in the top ten. These data come from a study of T cell responses to AZD1222 COVID-19 vaccine. Specimen: peripheral blood, collected on day 0 of AZD1222 vaccination. The V and J genes are TRBV2 and TRBJ2-1; the match to TRBD2 covers 13 bases. This clonotype originated in an adult in good health. DNA for the CDR3: TGTGCCAGCAGCCGACTAGCGGGGGGACTGTCCTACAATGAGCAGTTCTTC. This gives the protein CASSRLAGGLSYNEQFF.